This passage covers 32 T cell receptor beta chains from one sample sequenced in a study of T cells in Graves' hyperthyroidism and ophthalmopathy. RNA transcripts yielded amplified TCR beta CDR3 regions. RT-PCR in the first round (using the HTBI primer set) targeted the TCR CDR3. MiXCR, applied by TCRdb to the multiplex PCR reads, yields one record per CDR3 protein. The table shows roughly 350,000 distinct CDR3 sequences, with around 13% occurring only once. Sequenced material: blood. Receptors originate from a woman aged 35 to 49 with Graves' ophthalmopathy.

This clonotype showed up just a few times. The V and J genes are TRBV20-1 and TRBJ1-2; TRBD1 agrees at 7 bases. The length of the CDR3 is 14 residues. Germline assignment: CDR1 DFQATT and CDR2 SNEGSKA (reference sequence). The ends lost 4 bases at V and 8 bases at J; junction bases unmatched: 13. The CDR3 sequence: CSATGTEAQEGYTF. DNA for the CDR3: TGCAGTGCTACCGGGACAGAAGCCCAGGAAGGCTACACCTTC.

V is TRBV20-1 and J is TRBJ1-5; 7 bases line up with TRBD1. CDR3 length equals 15 residues. Germline V lookup: CDR1 DFQATT, CDR2 SNEGSKA (reference sequence). Trimming at V came to 6 bases and at J to 0 bases, leaving 8 bases not matched to a gene. The CDR3 DNA is TGCAGTGCCTCGCAGGGGGGGGATAGCAATCAGCCCCAGCATTTT. As protein: CSASQGGDSNQPQHF.

The chain uses TRBV5-6 and TRBJ1-2; D remains ambiguous. The V gene lost 0 bases and the J gene lost 1 base, with 10 bases spanning the gap. This CDR3 has 15 residues. Germline V lookup: CDR1 SGHDT, CDR2 YYEEEE. The CDR3 coding sequence is TGTGCCAGCAGCTTGGGTTTTACGGGTAACTATGGCTACACCTTC. Its translation: CASSLGFTGNYGYTF. Full variable domain (remainder filled in from reference TRBV5-6 and TRBJ1-2): DAGVTQSPTHLIKTRGQQVTLRCSPKSGHDTVSWYQQALGQGPQFIFQYYEEEERQRGNFPDRFSGHQFPNYSSELNVNALLLGDSALYLCASSLGFTGNYGYTFGSGTRLTVV.

This clonotype was found many times. The chain has TRBV29-1 and TRBJ2-7; 10 positions agree with TRBD2. Per the germline V gene, CDR1 is SQVTM and CDR2 is ANQGSEA. The trim removed 3 bases at V and 3 bases at J, leaving 8 bases unmatched. The CDR3 spans 15 residues. The CDR3 DNA reads TGCAGCGTTGAGGCCCCTAGCGGGAGTGTCTACGAGCAGTACTTC. The encoded protein is CSVEAPSGSVYEQYF.

V gene TRBV5-4 combines with J gene TRBJ2-3, with a weak D call TRBD2 (5 bases). The CDR3 loop spans 12 amino acids. Germline loops: CDR1 SGHNT, CDR2 YYREEE (reference sequence). Trimming removed 2 bases at V and 7 bases at J, with 8 bases between. CDR3 loop: CASSFERNTQYF. In nucleotides, the CDR3 is TGTGCCAGCAGCTTCGAGCGGAATACGCAGTATTTT.

The V and J genes are TRBV24-1 and TRBJ1-2; 8 bases agree with TRBD1. There are 14 residues in the CDR3. Trimming cost V 4 bases and J 2 bases; bases outside gene matches: 2. CDR1 is KGHDR and CDR2 is SFDVKD in the germline V gene. The CDR3 spells CATSDWDRNYGYTF. The DNA of the CDR3 is TGTGCCACCAGTGACTGGGACAGGAACTATGGCTACACCTTC.

This clonotype appeared many times. The chain joins TRBV7-8 to TRBJ2-2; no definite D call. The CDR3 is 13 residues long. CDR1 and CDR2 from the germline V gene are SGHVS and FQNEAQ. V was pared by 2 bases and J by 4 bases, with 5 bases between. The CDR3 protein is CASSLSGTGELFF. DNA of the CDR3: TGTGCCAGCAGCTTATCCGGCACCGGGGAGCTGTTTTTT.

This clonotype showed up just a few times. The chain joins TRBV5-8 to TRBJ1-5; 7 positions match TRBD1. With 5 bases clipped from V and 2 bases from J, the junction kept 7 bases outside the gene matches. The length of the CDR3 is 15 residues. The germline gives CDR1 SGHTS, CDR2 YDEGEE. The CDR3 reads CASRLNRGGNQPQHF. In nucleotides, the CDR3 is TGTGCCAGCAGATTGAACAGGGGCGGCAATCAGCCCCAGCATTTT.

The gene calls are TRBV18 and TRBJ1-1; the D is unclear. Germline V CDR1 and CDR2: KGHSH, LQKENI. The CDR3 sequence is 14 residues long. The V end was cut by 1 base, the J end by 0 bases, with 6 bases between. The DNA of the CDR3 is TGTGCCAGCTCACCACGGGTGATGAACACTGAAGCTTTCTTT. This codes for CASSPRVMNTEAFF.

There are many counts of this clonotype. This chain uses TRBV2 with TRBJ1-4, with 7 positions matching TRBD1. The CDR3 contains 15 residues. With 4 bases clipped from V and 0 bases from J, the junction kept 2 bases outside the gene matches. CDR1 is SNHLY and CDR2 is FYNNEI in the germline V gene. The CDR3 loop reads CASSADRATNEKLFF. For the CDR3, the DNA is TGTGCCAGCAGTGCCGACAGGGCAACTAATGAAAAACTGTTTTTT.

This clonotype has just a few counts. This sequence joins TRBV29-1 and TRBJ2-1; 9 nucleotides line up with TRBD2. The germline V gene encodes CDR1 SQVTM and CDR2 ANQGSEA. The CDR3 extends over 12 amino acids. For the CDR3, the DNA is TGCAATGCCGGGACTAGCTGGAATGAGCAGTTCTTC. Amino acid sequence: CNAGTSWNEQFF.

In its sample, this clonotype was seen many times. This rearrangement joins TRBV20-1 to TRBJ1-1; TRBD1 is a possible D gene (6 bases). The CDR3 extends over 14 amino acids. The germline V gene encodes CDR1 DFQATT and CDR2 SNEGSKA (reference sequence). V lost 4 bases, J lost 6 bases, and 18 bases lay in between. CDR3 bases: TGCAGTGCTAAACCGGGACCAGGGGATCCTGAAGCTTTCTTT. It codes for CSAKPGPGDPEAFF.

The chain recombines TRBV14 with TRBJ2-4; D might be TRBD2 (6 bases). The CDR3 is made up of 17 amino acids. V gave up 4 bases and J gave up 3 bases, with 19 bases separating them. CDR1 SGHDN and CDR2 FVKESK come from the germline V gene. CDR3 sequence reads: CASSRDRLGGDKNIQYF. The CDR3 DNA reads TGTGCCAGCAGCCGAGACCGACTCGGGGGTGACAAAAACATTCAGTACTTC.

DNA for the CDR3: TGCAGCCTTTCCAACACAGATACGCAGTATTTT. This sequence encodes CSLSNTDTQYF. This chain connects TRBV29-1 to TRBJ2-3, with D unclear. V lost 8 bases, J lost 2 bases, and 8 bases lay in between. Germline CDR1 SQVTM, CDR2 ANQGSEA. This CDR3 contains 11 residues.

This clonotype was recorded a few times. The rearrangement uses TRBV6-6 and TRBJ2-5; D unclear. Germline CDR1 MNHNY, CDR2 SVGAGI (reference sequence). This CDR3 contains 12 residues. V dropped 2 bases and J dropped 1 base, with 2 bases sitting between them. The CDR3: CASSYIQETQYF. CDR3 sequence (DNA): TGTGCCAGCAGTTACATCCAAGAGACCCAGTACTTC.

The chain couples TRBV19 to TRBJ2-5, with a weak D call TRBD2 (5 bases). V dropped 4 bases and J dropped 5 bases, with 17 bases sitting between them. Germline CDR1 is LNHDA and CDR2 is SQIVND (reference sequence). The CDR3 length is 15 residues. DNA for the CDR3: TGTGCCAGTAGTACATCTGGGGTAGCGAGGGAGACCCAGTACTTC. Encoded protein: CASSTSGVARETQYF.

In its sample, this clonotype was seen many times. The rearrangement links TRBV2 to TRBJ1-1; no definite D call. This CDR3 has 11 residues. The V gene's germline CDR1 is SNHLY and CDR2 FYNNEI. V lost 5 bases, J lost 6 bases, and 7 bases lay in between. The CDR3 region is CASSFVAEAFF. The DNA for the CDR3 is TGTGCCAGCAGTTTTGTCGCTGAAGCTTTCTTT.

This clonotype was counted many times. The chain couples TRBV19 to TRBJ2-5, with D possibly being TRBD1 (5 bases). Germline CDR1 and CDR2: LNHDA and SQIVND (reference sequence). CDR3 size: 14 residues. With 4 bases removed from V and 1 base from J, the gap between germline ends came to 10 bases. CDR3 loop: CASSNRRTQETQYF. DNA for the CDR3: TGTGCCAGTAGTAACAGGAGAACCCAAGAGACCCAGTACTTC.

In this sample, this clonotype turned up a few times. The chain uses TRBV20-1 and TRBJ1-2, with no clear D. Trimming removed 1 base from V and 0 bases from J, with 12 bases in between. The CDR3 consists of 15 residues. Germline CDR1 and CDR2: DFQATT and SNEGSKA (reference sequence). Written as DNA, the CDR3 is TGCAGTGCTAGAGTGTTCCCGACAACTAACTATGGCTACACCTTC. Translating gives CSARVFPTTNYGYTF.

The J gene is TRBJ2-1, the V gene TRBV4-2, with 9 nucleotides matching TRBD2. CDR3 length: 17 amino acids. Trimming removed 1 base from V and 4 bases from J; junction bases left unmatched: 8. The germline V gene has CDR1 LGHNA and CDR2 YNFKEQ. This CDR3 is CASSQGRVAGVYNEQFF. As DNA, the CDR3 is TGTGCCAGCAGCCAAGGGCGGGTAGCGGGGGTGTACAATGAGCAGTTCTTC.

The table lists this clonotype with many counts. This rearrangement joins TRBV11-3 to TRBJ2-1; 7 bases agree with TRBD1. Germline values: CDR1 SGHNT, CDR2 YENEEA. V lost 4 bases and J lost 11; bases outside the gene matches: 8. The CDR3 totals 13 residues. CDR3 in amino acids: CASSWKQGSKQFF. The CDR3 DNA is TGTGCCAGCAGCTGGAAACAGGGGAGTAAGCAGTTCTTC.

V gene TRBV6-5 combines with J gene TRBJ1-4; no definite D call. V was clipped by 4 bases and J by 0 bases, with 18 bases between them. The germline V gene encodes CDR1 MNHEY and CDR2 SVGAGI. The CDR3 runs to 18 residues. This chain's CDR3 is CASSWTAVFGTTNEKLFF. DNA for the CDR3: TGTGCCAGCAGTTGGACGGCCGTTTTCGGGACAACTAATGAAAAACTGTTTTTT.

As concerns this clonotype: This clone may be a read error of a much larger clone one base away. The V gene is TRBV27, the J gene TRBJ1-1, with 7 positions matching TRBD1. CDR3 length equals 15 residues. Germline lookup yields CDR1 MNHEY and CDR2 SMNVEV (reference sequence). The CDR3 sequence is CASIRRGGGSTEALF. The CDR3 coding sequence is TGTGCCAGCATCCGGAGAGGGGGCGGGAGTACTGAAGCTCTCTTT.

This clonotype showed up just a few times. The chain carries TRBV20-1 and TRBJ1-3; D remains ambiguous. Trimming stripped 5 bases from V and 3 bases from J, with 5 bases between. This CDR3 has 11 residues. The germline V gene has CDR1 DFQATT and CDR2 SNEGSKA (reference sequence). DNA of the CDR3: TGCAGTGCTCGTTATGGAAACACCATATATTTT. It encodes CSARYGNTIYF.

This clonotype was detected a few times. CDR3 amino acids: CSARTAGYPYEQYF. The CDR3, as DNA: TGCAGTGCTAGGACAGCGGGGTACCCCTACGAGCAGTACTTC. V is TRBV20-1 and J is TRBJ2-7, with 7 nucleotides matching TRBD2. This CDR3 comprises 14 residues. Germline assignment: CDR1 DFQATT and CDR2 SNEGSKA (reference sequence). J gave up 2 bases and V 3 bases, and 7 bases lay outside the gene matches.

This clonotype showed up just a few times. J is TRBJ2-3 and V is TRBV2, with a possible D match to TRBD2 (7 bases). Trimming stripped 7 bases from V and 5 bases from J, with 34 bases between. The CDR3 contains 20 residues. CDR1 is SNHLY and CDR2 is FYNNEI in the germline V gene. CDR3 sequence reads: CASTRLASRRGGKHIDTQYF. Here the CDR3 DNA reads TGTGCCAGCACCCGCTTGGCCAGTCGAAGGGGGGGGAAACACATAGATACGCAGTATTTT.

V and J are TRBV6-1 and TRBJ2-3; D ambiguous. Trimming pared 8 bases from V and 1 base from J, leaving 16 bases between. The germline CDR1 and CDR2 sequences are MNHNS and SASEGT. The CDR3 totals 15 residues. The CDR3 spells CASGAWVPGTDTQYF. CDR3 in DNA: TGTGCCAGCGGCGCCTGGGTCCCGGGCACAGATACGCAGTATTTT.

The sample holds many counts of this clonotype. The J gene is TRBJ1-1, the V gene TRBV10-3, with D possibly TRBD1 on 6 matching bases. The CDR3 is 13 residues long. Germline V lookup: CDR1 ENHRY, CDR2 SYGVKD. V was cut by 4 bases and J by 4 bases, with 10 bases left in between. CDR3 coding DNA: TGTGCCATCAGTGCAACAGGGAGCACTGAAGCTTTCTTT. Translated: CAISATGSTEAFF.

The J gene is TRBJ1-6, the V gene TRBV3-1; D unclear. CDR1 LGHDT and CDR2 YNNKEL come from the germline V gene (reference sequence). V lost 5 bases, J lost 7 bases, and 12 bases lay in between. The CDR3 contains 14 residues. Here the CDR3 reads CASSKGERNSPLHF. The CDR3 DNA reads TGTGCCAGCAGCAAGGGTGAGAGAAATTCACCCCTCCACTTT.

This clonotype appeared many times. The chain uses TRBV12-3 or TRBV12-4 and TRBJ2-3; 7 nucleotides align to TRBD2. V was clipped by 6 bases and J by 2 bases; unmatched bases: 8. The CDR3 is 15 amino acids. CDR3 region: CASSLGGGPTDTQYF. DNA of the CDR3: TGTGCCAGCAGCTTGGGGGGAGGGCCCACAGATACGCAGTATTTT.

This clonotype has only a few counts. The chain carries TRBV6-2 or TRBV6-3 and TRBJ2-1, with D hard to call. In germline, CDR1 is MNHEY, CDR2 SVGEGT. V was trimmed by 5 bases and J by 5 bases, leaving 19 bases between them. The CDR3 has 16 residues. CDR3 coding DNA: TGTGCCAGCAGTCCCGAGAACATAAAAGCAAACAATGAGCAGTTCTTC. Residues: CASSPENIKANNEQFF.

V is TRBV7-9 and J is TRBJ2-1; 8 nucleotides match TRBD2. Germline assignment: CDR1 SEHNR and CDR2 FQNEAQ (reference sequence). CDR3 size: 18 residues. Trimming took 3 bases from V and 10 from J; bases not matched to a gene: 20. The CDR3 loop reads CASSFGRFGRGAQGEQFF. The CDR3 bases are TGTGCCAGCAGCTTTGGCCGTTTTGGGCGGGGGGCTCAGGGAGAGCAGTTCTTC.